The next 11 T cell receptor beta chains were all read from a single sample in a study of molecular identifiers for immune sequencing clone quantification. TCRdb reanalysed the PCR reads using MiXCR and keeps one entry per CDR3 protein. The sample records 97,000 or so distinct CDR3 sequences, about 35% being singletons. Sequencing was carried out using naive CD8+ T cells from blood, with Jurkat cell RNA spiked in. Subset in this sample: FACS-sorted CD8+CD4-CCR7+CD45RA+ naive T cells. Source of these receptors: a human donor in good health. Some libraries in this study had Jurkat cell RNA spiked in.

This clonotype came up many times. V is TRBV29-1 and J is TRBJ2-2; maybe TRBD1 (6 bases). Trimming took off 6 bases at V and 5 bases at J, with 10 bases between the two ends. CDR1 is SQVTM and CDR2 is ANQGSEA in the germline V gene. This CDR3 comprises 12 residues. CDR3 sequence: CSVTGLTGELFF. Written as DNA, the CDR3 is TGCAGCGTGACAGGTCTTACCGGGGAGCTGTTTTTT.

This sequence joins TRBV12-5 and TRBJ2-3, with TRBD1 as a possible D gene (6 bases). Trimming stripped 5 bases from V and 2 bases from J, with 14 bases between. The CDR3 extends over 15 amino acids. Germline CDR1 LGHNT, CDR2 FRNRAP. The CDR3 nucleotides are TGTGCTAGTGGTATCGGGGCAGGGGACACAGATACGCAGTATTTT. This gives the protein CASGIGAGDTDTQYF.

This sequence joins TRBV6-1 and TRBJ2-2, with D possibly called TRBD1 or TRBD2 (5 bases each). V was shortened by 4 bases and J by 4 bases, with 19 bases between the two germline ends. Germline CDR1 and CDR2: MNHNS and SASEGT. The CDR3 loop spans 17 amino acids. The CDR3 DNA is TGTGCCAGCAGTGCCCCCCCGGGGCGGACCATCACCGGGGAGCTGTTTTTT. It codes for CASSAPPGRTITGELFF.

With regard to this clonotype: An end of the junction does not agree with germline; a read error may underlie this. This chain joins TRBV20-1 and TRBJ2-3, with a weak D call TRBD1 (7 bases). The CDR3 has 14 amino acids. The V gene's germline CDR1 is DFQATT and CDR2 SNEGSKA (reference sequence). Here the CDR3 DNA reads TGCAGTGCTCCTAGCGAGGGTGGGACAGATATGCAGTATTTT. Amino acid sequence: CSAPSEGGTDMQYF.

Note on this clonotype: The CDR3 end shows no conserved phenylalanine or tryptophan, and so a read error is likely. This CDR3 reads CASSLGLSYNEQFI. In DNA, the CDR3 is TGTGCCAGCAGCTTAGGCCTATCCTACAATGAGCAGTTCATC. The genes are TRBV13 and TRBJ2-1; D unresolved. Germline V CDR1 and CDR2: PRHDT, FYEKMQ (reference sequence). The V gene lost 0 bases and the J gene lost 1 base, with 4 bases spanning the gap. The length of the CDR3 is 14 residues.

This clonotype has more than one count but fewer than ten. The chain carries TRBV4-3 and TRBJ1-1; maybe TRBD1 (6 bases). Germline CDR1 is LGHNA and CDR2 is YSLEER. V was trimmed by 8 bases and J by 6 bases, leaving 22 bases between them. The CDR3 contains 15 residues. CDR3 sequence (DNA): TGCGCCAGCCGAGACAGGCTCCATACGGGCGCTGAAGCTTTCTTT. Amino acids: CASRDRLHTGAEAFF.

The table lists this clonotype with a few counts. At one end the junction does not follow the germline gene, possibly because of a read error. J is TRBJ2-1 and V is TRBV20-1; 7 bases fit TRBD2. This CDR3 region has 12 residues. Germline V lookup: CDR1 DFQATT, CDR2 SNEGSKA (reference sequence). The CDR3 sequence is CIGAGNGAMVVF. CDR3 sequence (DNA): TGCATAGGAGCGGGAAATGGAGCAATGGTGGTCTTC.

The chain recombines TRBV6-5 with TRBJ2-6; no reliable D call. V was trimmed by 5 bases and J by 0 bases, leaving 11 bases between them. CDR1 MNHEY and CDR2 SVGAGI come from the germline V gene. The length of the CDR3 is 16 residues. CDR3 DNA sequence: TGTGCCAGCAGTATGACGGTTAGCTCTGGGGCCAACGTCCTGACTTTC. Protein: CASSMTVSSGANVLTF.

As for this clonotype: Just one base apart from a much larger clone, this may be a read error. The CDR3 is CASGLDGSYEQYF. The CDR3 nucleotides read TGTGCCAGCGGCTTGGACGGATCCTACGAGCAGTACTTC. This chain links TRBV5-3 with TRBJ2-7; D uncertain. TRBV5-3 is an ORF, with its function uncertain. This CDR3 region has 13 residues. Trimming removed 8 bases at V and 1 base at J, with 13 bases between.

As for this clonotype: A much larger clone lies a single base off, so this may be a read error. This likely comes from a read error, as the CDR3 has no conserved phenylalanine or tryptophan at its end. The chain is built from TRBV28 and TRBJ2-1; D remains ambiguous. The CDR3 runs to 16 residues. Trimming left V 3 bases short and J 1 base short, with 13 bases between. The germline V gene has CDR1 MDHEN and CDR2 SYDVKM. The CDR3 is CASSFPTLRSYNEQFS. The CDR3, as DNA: TGTGCCAGCAGTTTTCCTACCTTGAGGTCCTACAATGAGCAGTTCTCC.

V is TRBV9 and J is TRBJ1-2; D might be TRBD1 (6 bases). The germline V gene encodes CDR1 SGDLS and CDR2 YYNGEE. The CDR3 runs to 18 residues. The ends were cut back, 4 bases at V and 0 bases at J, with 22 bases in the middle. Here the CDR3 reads CASSNRIDGQIANYGYTF. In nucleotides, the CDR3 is TGTGCCAGCAGCAACCGAATTGACGGACAGATAGCTAACTATGGCTACACCTTC. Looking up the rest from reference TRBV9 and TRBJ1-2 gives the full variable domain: DSGVTQTPKHLITATGQRVTLRCSPRSGDLSVYWYQQSLDQGLQFLIQYYNGEERAKGNILERFSAQQFPDLHSELNLSSLELGDSALYFCASSNRIDGQIANYGYTFGSGTRLTVV.